This paragraph reports one T cell receptor (beta chain). Original data processing: The authors estimated nucleated cell counts from reference gene primer amplification. TCRdb's table, derived via immunoSEQ multiplex PCR, lists solely in-frame clones and lacks some. Clone size and the V and J calls come from that table; the DNA yielded D and trimming. The data show about 40,000 clones, with roughly 90% seen just once and 20% held by the top ten. This entry comes from a study of blood T cell repertoires in COVID-19. Study details: From T cells, B-cell-depleted T cells, or PBMCs came the material, which was cDNA or gDNA.

Trimming cost V 1 base and J 8 bases, with 17 bases left between them. The CDR3 covers 15 residues. Germline V gene data show CDR1 as SGHTA and CDR2 as FQGNSA. This chain links TRBV7-2 with TRBJ1-2; D remains unclear. Sequenced input: peripheral blood. This clonotype was sampled from a man in his fifties or sixties with acute or convalescent COVID-19. This CDR3 reads CASSLGGISSQGYTF. CDR3 nucleotide sequence: TGTGCCAGCAGCTTAGGTGGTATATCCTCCCAGGGCTACACCTTC.